The 8 T cell receptor beta chains below come from one sample, sequenced in a study of tumor-infiltrating lymphocytes in primary liver carcinoma. Unsorted bulk tissue (roughly 18-32 mg) underwent RNA and DNA co-extraction. TCR beta cDNA was reverse-transcribed from about 500 ng of total RNA. The reaction used a constant-region primer and ProtoScript II reverse transcriptase. Sequencing libraries for TCR beta derived from three nested multiplex PCR rounds that used slightly modified ARM-PCR. A C-beta reverse primer and TRBV1-TRBV30 forward primers served in each of the first two PCR rounds, at roughly 10 cycles apiece. Using its own MiXCR run on the multiplex PCR reads, TCRdb lists one record per CDR3 protein. The sample consists of 100,000 to 150,000 distinct CDR3 sequences, around 64% of them appearing once. Sequenced input: liver tumor tissue from sampling region 3. Subset here: tumor region T3, left-lateral pole. The receptors here all came from a woman aged 60 to 75 with primary liver carcinoma and hepatitis B virus infection.

To note about this clonotype: Because the CDR3 is missing its conserved closing phenylalanine or tryptophan, this is likely a read error. The CDR3: CASSQGGTGHYGYTS. The CDR3 DNA follows: TGTGCTAGCAGCCAAGGTGGGACAGGCCACTATGGCTACACCTCC. This chain joins TRBV4-2 and TRBJ1-2, with 8 bases fitting TRBD1. The CDR3 has 15 residues. The germline CDR1 and CDR2 sequences are LGHNA and YNFKEQ.

On this clonotype itself: A read error is possible here, since a much larger clone lies one base away. V gene TRBV7-9 combines with J gene TRBJ2-3; D unresolved. The CDR3 extends over 12 amino acids. Germline V gene data show CDR1 as SEHNR and CDR2 as FQNEAQ (reference sequence). CDR3 protein: CTSSPPGDTQYF. DNA of the CDR3: TGTACCAGCAGCCCTCCTGGGGATACGCAGTATTTT.

Comment on this clonotype: Germline is not matched at one junction end, which may reflect a read error. The chain couples TRBV7-9 to TRBJ2-1; a possible D gene is TRBD1 (6 bases). This CDR3 has 16 amino acids. CDR1 is SEHNR, CDR2 FQNEAQ, per germline (reference sequence). The chain's CDR3 is CASNLEGRGSYNEQFF. DNA for the CDR3: TGTGCCAGCAACTTAGAAGGCAGGGGCTCCTACAATGAGCAGTTCTTC.

To note about this clonotype: Since a much larger clone is just one base distant, this may be a read error. The missing conserved phenylalanine or tryptophan at the end of this CDR3 makes a read error likely. This chain joins TRBV14 and TRBJ2-7; D possibly corresponds to TRBD1 (6 bases). The CDR3 extends over 14 amino acids. CDR1 and CDR2 from the germline V gene are SGHDN and FVKESK. V was trimmed by 4 bases and J by 0 bases, leaving 10 bases between them. This CDR3 reads CASSPDSISYEQYL. For the CDR3, the DNA is TGTGCCAGCAGCCCGGACAGCATCTCCTACGAGCAGTACCTC.

With regard to this clonotype: One junction end disagrees with the germline gene, perhaps due to a read error. This chain links TRBV11-2 with TRBJ2-2; D perhaps matches TRBD2 (6 bases). This CDR3 is built from 15 residues. From germline, CDR1 is SGHAT and CDR2 FQNNGV. CDR3 loop: CASSLFGGNTGELCF. The CDR3 DNA reads as TGCGCCAGCAGTTTATTTGGGGGGAACACCGGGGAGCTGTGTTTT.

J is TRBJ2-7 and V is TRBV5-1, with 8 positions matching TRBD2. Germline V gene sequence: CDR1 SGHRS, CDR2 YFSETQ. CDR3 length equals 16 residues. Germline trimming cut 4 bases from V and 0 bases from J; bases unmatched to any gene: 9. The CDR3 spells CASSTLSGESSYEQYF. In DNA form, the CDR3 reads TGCGCCAGCAGCACCCTTAGCGGGGAGAGCTCCTACGAGCAGTACTTC. The whole variable domain, filled in from reference TRBV5-1 and TRBJ2-7, reads KAGVTQTPRYLIKTRGQQVTLSCSPISGHRSVSWYQQTPGQGLQFLFEYFSETQRNKGNFPGRFSGRQFSNSRSEMNVSTLELGDSALYLCASSTLSGESSYEQYFGPGTRLTVT.

The chain links TRBV2 to TRBJ1-5; the D is unclear. V dropped 8 bases and J dropped 9 bases, with 17 bases sitting between them. The CDR3 extends over 13 amino acids. CDR1 and CDR2 from the germline V gene are SNHLY and FYNNEI. The CDR3 protein is CASSEGGNSPQHF. In DNA, the CDR3 is TGTGCCAGCTCTGAGGGCGGGAATTCGCCCCAGCATTTT.

This chain joins TRBV30 and TRBJ1-1; D is uncertain. Deletions cut 3 bases from V and 3 bases from J, with 17 bases between. Germline V gene lookup returns CDR1 GTSNPN and CDR2 SVGIG (reference sequence). The CDR3 length is 15 residues. This CDR3 is CAWRHTRCSHTEAFF. DNA for the CDR3: TGTGCCTGGAGACATACGAGGTGCTCCCACACTGAAGCTTTCTTT.